These 19 T cell receptor beta chains originate from one sample sequenced in a study of graft-versus-host responses after intestinal transplantation. The antigens these receptors bind are not known. Generated by immunoSEQ multiplex PCR, the TCRdb table keeps only in-frame clones and is missing some. The table includes some 80,000 clones, 85% to 95% detected once. The source was unstimulated CD8+ T cells sorted from spleen or lymph node cells, collected before transplant. The receptors originated from a human donor who was the organ donor for an intestinal transplant.

The CDR3 is CASSWSPGGYQETQYF. CDR3 coding DNA: TGTGCCAGCAGCTGGAGTCCCGGGGGGTACCAAGAGACCCAGTACTTC. V is TRBV5-6 and J is TRBJ2-5, with 7 bases matching TRBD2. This CDR3 has 16 residues. V shed 3 bases and J 0 bases; nucleotides not matched to a gene: 8. CDR1 is SGHDT, CDR2 YYEEEE, per germline.

For this clone: The sample carries other DNA sequences with the same CDR3. The chain employs TRBV5-1 and TRBJ2-7; D unclear. The CDR3 contains 14 residues. CDR1 SGHRS and CDR2 YFSETQ come from the germline V gene. Trimming took off 0 bases at V and 0 bases at J, with 7 bases between the two ends. CDR3 bases: TGCGCCAGCAGCTTGGCACTGGGCTCCTACGAGCAGTACTTC. Protein: CASSLALGSYEQYF.

The chain links TRBV7-9 to TRBJ1-6; 8 positions match TRBD1. Germline V gene data show CDR1 as SEHNR and CDR2 as FQNEAQ (reference sequence). The CDR3 consists of 18 residues. V was pared by 1 base and J by 7 bases, with 12 bases of the junction left unmatched. The CDR3 here is CASSLDRGAGQVNSPLHF. The CDR3 DNA is TGTGCCAGCAGCTTAGACAGGGGGGCCGGCCAGGTGAATTCACCCCTCCACTTT.

The rearrangement joins TRBV5-6 to TRBJ2-7; perhaps TRBD2 as D (6 bases). Looked up from germline, CDR1 is SGHDT and CDR2 is YYEEEE. This CDR3 comprises 13 residues. Trimming took off 2 bases at V and 5 bases at J, with 11 bases between the two ends. CDR3 amino acids: CASSFGGLNEQYF. The CDR3 DNA follows: TGTGCCAGCAGCTTTGGGGGGTTGAACGAGCAGTACTTC.

V is TRBV11-3 and J is TRBJ2-3; no clear D. The CDR3 has 14 amino acids. Germline V gene lookup returns CDR1 SGHNT and CDR2 YENEEA. Trimming removed 0 bases from V and 7 bases from J, with 11 bases in between. The CDR3 DNA reads TGTGCCAGCAGCTTAGAGGCAAAGTGGTATACGCAGTATTTT. It encodes CASSLEAKWYTQYF. Full variable domain (missing parts from reference TRBV11-3 and TRBJ2-3): EAGVVQSPRYKIIEKKQPVAFWCNPISGHNTLYWYLQNLGQGPELLIRYENEEAVDDSQLPKDRFSAERLKGVDSTLKIQPAELGDSAVYLCASSLEAKWYTQYFGPGTRLTVL.

This sequence joins TRBV6-1 and TRBJ2-1, with D maybe TRBD1 (6 bases). The germline V gene has CDR1 MNHNS and CDR2 SASEGT. Trimming took 2 bases from V and 0 from J, leaving 17 bases between them. This CDR3 is built from 18 residues. CDR3 DNA: TGTGCCAGCAGTGAAAGGTTCTATGACAGGAGCTCCTACAATGAGCAGTTCTTC. Its translation: CASSERFYDRSSYNEQFF.

J is TRBJ1-3 and V is TRBV5-6, with D unclear. This CDR3 comprises 14 residues. Trimming pared 4 bases from V and 0 bases from J, leaving 8 bases between. CDR1 is SGHDT, CDR2 YYEEEE, per germline. Here the CDR3 DNA reads TGTGCCAGCAGCCTGGGGTTCTCTGGAAACACCATATATTTT. Translated: CASSLGFSGNTIYF.

This rearrangement joins TRBV9 to TRBJ2-7; possible D gene TRBD1, 6 bases. The germline V and J ends were trimmed by 0 bases and 3 bases, with 16 bases remaining between them. The CDR3 loop spans 16 amino acids. The V gene's germline CDR1 is SGDLS and CDR2 YYNGEE. The CDR3 protein is CASSVEVGAQVYEQYF. In DNA, the CDR3 is TGTGCCAGCAGCGTAGAGGTGGGGGCGCAGGTCTACGAGCAGTACTTC.

CDR3 nucleotides: TGTGCCAGCAGAGGCGACGTTGGCTATGGCTACACCTTC. It encodes CASRGDVGYGYTF. The rearrangement joins TRBV6-4 to TRBJ1-2; D call uncertain. The V gene's germline CDR1 is MRHNA and CDR2 SNTAGT. V lost 6 bases to trimming and J lost 4 bases, with 12 bases between them. This CDR3 has 13 residues.

V and J are TRBV6-1 and TRBJ1-5; tentative D call: TRBD1 (5 bases). With 7 bases removed from V and 7 bases from J, the gap between germline ends came to 14 bases. This CDR3 has 13 amino acids. Germline CDR1 MNHNS, CDR2 SASEGT. The CDR3 loop reads CASIPGWGQPQHF. Here the CDR3 DNA reads TGTGCCAGCATCCCAGGGTGGGGGCAGCCCCAGCATTTT.

This clone was found once. The rearrangement links TRBV9 to TRBJ2-1; TRBD1 is a possible D gene (5 bases). The CDR3 totals 17 residues. The germline V and J ends were trimmed by 0 bases and 8 bases, with 21 bases remaining between them. CDR1 SGDLS and CDR2 YYNGEE come from the germline V gene. CDR3 bases: TGTGCCAGCAGCGTAGACCTCAGGGTTGGAATTTACTATGAGCAGTTCTTC. Residues: CASSVDLRVGIYYEQFF.

The CDR3: CASSLSGLSSTIYF. CDR3 bases: TGTGCCAGCAGTTTATCGGGGCTGAGCAGCACCATATATTTT. The genes are TRBV27 and TRBJ1-3; D possibly corresponds to TRBD1 (5 bases). The CDR3 has 14 amino acids. V was trimmed by 0 bases and J by 9 bases, leaving 12 bases between them. The V gene's germline CDR1 is MNHEY and CDR2 SMNVEV (reference sequence).

This chain joins TRBV5-1 and TRBJ2-5; unclear D gene. The end of the DNA fits TRBJ2-7 better, so the J call may be wrong. This CDR3 has 13 amino acids. Germline lookup yields CDR1 SGHRS and CDR2 YFSETQ. In nucleotides, the CDR3 is TGCGCCAGCAGCCCCCGGTCCGGCTACGAGCAGTACTTC. Encoded protein: CASSPRSGYEQYF.

This chain joins TRBV5-4 and TRBJ2-5; D may be TRBD2 (6 bases). This CDR3 is built from 17 residues. Trimming cost V 5 bases and J 0 bases, with 20 bases left between them. CDR1 SGHNT and CDR2 YYREEE come from the germline V gene (reference sequence). DNA for the CDR3: TGTGCCAGCAGGATAACGGGACTCCTGGCGGACCAAGAGACCCAGTACTTC. Protein: CASRITGLLADQETQYF.

This clone was observed once. The chain has TRBV10-1 and TRBJ1-3; TRBD1 is a possible D gene (5 bases). Per germline, CDR1 WNHNN and CDR2 SYGVQD (reference sequence). Trimming stripped 1 base from V and 2 bases from J, with 9 bases between. CDR3 length: 15 amino acids. CDR3 sequence (DNA): TGCGCCAGCAGTGAGTTTCGGGGCCCTGGAAACACCATATATTTT. Translated: CASSEFRGPGNTIYF.

J is TRBJ1-4 and V is TRBV27; weak D call: TRBD1 (5 bases). The length of the CDR3 is 12 residues. The germline V and J ends were trimmed by 3 bases and 8 bases, with 7 bases remaining between them. Germline lookup yields CDR1 MNHEY and CDR2 SMNVEV (reference sequence). The CDR3: CASSLWGEKLFF. Written as DNA, the CDR3 is TGTGCCAGCAGTTTGTGGGGGGAAAAACTGTTTTTT.

The chain joins TRBV10-1 to TRBJ2-3; TRBD2 matches at 8 bases. Germline values: CDR1 WNHNN, CDR2 SYGVQD (reference sequence). The V and J ends lost 0 bases and 4 bases, in that order; junction bases with no gene match: 9. This CDR3 has 17 residues. The CDR3 is CASSESGGAEFPDTQYF. DNA for the CDR3: TGCGCCAGCAGTGAGTCCGGGGGGGCCGAGTTTCCAGATACGCAGTATTTT.

This clone appeared once. The chain employs TRBV15 and TRBJ2-3, with D possibly being TRBD1 (6 bases). Per germline, CDR1 LNHNV and CDR2 YYDKDF (reference sequence). The germline V and J ends were trimmed by 2 bases and 6 bases, with 12 bases remaining between them. The CDR3 length is 14 residues. CDR3 nucleotide sequence: TGTGCCACCAGCAGATTCCAGGGGACCGATACGCAGTATTTT. Protein: CATSRFQGTDTQYF.

In its sample, this clone was seen once. V gene TRBV11-3 combines with J gene TRBJ2-1; no reliable D call. With 4 bases removed from V and 9 bases from J, the gap between germline ends came to 10 bases. Germline CDR1 and CDR2: SGHNT and YENEEA. The CDR3 has 12 amino acids. CDR3 nucleotides: TGTGCCAGCAGCTCCACCAGCCTTGAGCAGTTCTTC. It translates to CASSSTSLEQFF.